The clone carrying this T cell receptor beta chain showed up just a few times. Its specificity is unknown. After isolation, RNA underwent reverse transcription to generate cDNA as the sequencing template. TCRdb's copy holds only in-frame clones and misses some; the assay was immunoSEQ multiplex PCR. The sample has 140,000 to 150,000 clones, more than 45% seen once; the top ten hold about 6.4%. There are 18 residues in the CDR3. V was pared by 5 bases and J by 13 bases, with 28 bases of the junction left unmatched. CDR1 is GTSNPN, CDR2 SVGIG, per germline (reference sequence). Lesional scalp punch biopsies and peripheral blood were collected from alopecia areata patients. The data were taken from a study of CD8+ T cells in alopecia areata. Broader study findings: Clonality in lesional scalp, especially alopecia totalis/universalis, exceeded that of normal scalp.

This sequence joins TRBV30 and TRBJ2-2; the match to TRBD2 covers 7 bases. The sample comprised CD4+ T cells sorted from blood. This sequence was found in a human donor with alopecia areata. The CDR3 protein is CAWGVRMAGVPQLGGLFF. CDR3 nucleotides: TGTGCCTGGGGCGTTCGTATGGCGGGAGTCCCCCAATTGGGAGGGCTGTTTTTT.